Given below is one T cell receptor (beta chain) in context. Its specificity is not known. In the PCR, 60 Vbeta and 13 Jbeta primers were used. The table came from immunoSEQ multiplex PCR; TCRdb's copy has only in-frame clones and leaves some out. There are over 65,000 clones in the sample, with about 4.6% held by the top ten. The sample is drawn from a study of cytomegalovirus exposure and HLA in healthy donors. Across the whole study: Earlier results showed roughly 120 million unique TCR beta sequences derived from about 179 million T cells.

Study-level points and caveats: Many donors carried some public TCRs, although rarity characterized most TCR sequences. What was likely a sequencing artifact was a cluster of highly shared sequence variants. Reports state that TCR beta sequences accurately predicted most subjects' HLA-A and HLA-B alleles.

The CDR3 is made up of 13 amino acids. V was cut by 2 bases and J by 4 bases, with 8 bases left in between. Per germline, CDR1 MGHDK and CDR2 SYGVNS. The receptor's source is a man in his thirties or forties in good health and CMV-seronegative. The genes are TRBV25-1 and TRBJ1-1, with D uncertain. Sequencing input: PBMCs. The CDR3 region is CASSEQWATEAFF. The CDR3 DNA is TGTGCCAGCAGTGAACAATGGGCCACTGAAGCTTTCTTT. Supplemented by reference TRBV25-1 and TRBJ1-1, the full variable domain reads EADIYQTPRYLVIGTGKKITLECSQTMGHDKMYWYQQDPGMELHLIHYSYGVNSTEKGDLSSESTVSRIRTEHFPLTLESARPSHTSQYLCASSEQWATEAFFGQGTRLTVV.